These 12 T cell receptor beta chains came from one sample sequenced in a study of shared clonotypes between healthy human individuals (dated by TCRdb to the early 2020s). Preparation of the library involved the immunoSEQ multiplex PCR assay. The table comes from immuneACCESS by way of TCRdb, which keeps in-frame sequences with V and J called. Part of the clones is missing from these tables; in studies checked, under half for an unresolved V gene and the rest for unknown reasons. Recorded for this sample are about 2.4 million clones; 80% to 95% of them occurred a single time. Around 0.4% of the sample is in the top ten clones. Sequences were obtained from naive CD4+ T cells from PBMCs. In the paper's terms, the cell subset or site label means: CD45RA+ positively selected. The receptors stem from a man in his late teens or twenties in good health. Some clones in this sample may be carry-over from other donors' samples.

CDR3 in DNA: TGTGCCAGTAGTAACAGACACTCTGGGGCCAACGTCCTGACTTTC. Residues: CASSNRHSGANVLTF. V and J are TRBV19 and TRBJ2-6; D call uncertain. Germline loops: CDR1 LNHDA, CDR2 SQIVND (reference sequence). Trimming shortened V by 4 bases and J by 0 bases, and 7 bases separated the two germline ends. This CDR3 region has 15 residues.

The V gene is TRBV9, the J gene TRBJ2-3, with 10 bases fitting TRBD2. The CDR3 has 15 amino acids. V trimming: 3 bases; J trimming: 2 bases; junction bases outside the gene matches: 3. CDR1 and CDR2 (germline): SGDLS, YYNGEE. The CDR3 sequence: CASSGTSGFTDTQYF. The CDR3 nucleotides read TGTGCCAGCAGCGGGACTAGCGGCTTCACAGATACGCAGTATTTT.

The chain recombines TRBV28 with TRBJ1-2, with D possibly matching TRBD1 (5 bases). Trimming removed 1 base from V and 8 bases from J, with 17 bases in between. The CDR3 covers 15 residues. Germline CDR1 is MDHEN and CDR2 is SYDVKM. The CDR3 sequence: CASSLLAGLFYGYTF. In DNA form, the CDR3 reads TGTGCCAGCAGTTTATTGGCGGGGCTGTTCTACGGCTACACCTTC.

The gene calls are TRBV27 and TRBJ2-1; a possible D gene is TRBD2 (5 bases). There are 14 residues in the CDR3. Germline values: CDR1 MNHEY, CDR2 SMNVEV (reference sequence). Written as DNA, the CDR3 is TGTGCGAGCGCTATGGAGGTGGCTTACAATGAGCAGTTCTTC. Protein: CASAMEVAYNEQFF.

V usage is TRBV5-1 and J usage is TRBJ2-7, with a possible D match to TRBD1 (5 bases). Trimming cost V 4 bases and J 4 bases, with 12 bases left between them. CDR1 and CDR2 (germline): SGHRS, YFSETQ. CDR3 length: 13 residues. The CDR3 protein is CASSPPRDYEQYF. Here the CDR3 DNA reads TGCGCCAGCAGCCCCCCCAGGGATTACGAGCAGTACTTC.

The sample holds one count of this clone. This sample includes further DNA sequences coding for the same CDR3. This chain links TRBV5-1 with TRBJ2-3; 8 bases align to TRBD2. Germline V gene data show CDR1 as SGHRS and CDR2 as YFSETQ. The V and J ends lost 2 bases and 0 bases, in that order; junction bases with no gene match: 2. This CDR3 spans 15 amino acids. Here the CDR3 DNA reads TGCGCCAGCAGCTTATCTAGCGGGAGCACAGATACGCAGTATTTT. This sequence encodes CASSLSSGSTDTQYF.

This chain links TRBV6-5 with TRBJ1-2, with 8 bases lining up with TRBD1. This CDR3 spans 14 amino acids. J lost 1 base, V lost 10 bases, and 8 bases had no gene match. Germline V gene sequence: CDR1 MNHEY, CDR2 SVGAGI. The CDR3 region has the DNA TGTGCCACCATCAGGACAGGGCATAACTATGGCTACACCTTC. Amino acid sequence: CATIRTGHNYGYTF.

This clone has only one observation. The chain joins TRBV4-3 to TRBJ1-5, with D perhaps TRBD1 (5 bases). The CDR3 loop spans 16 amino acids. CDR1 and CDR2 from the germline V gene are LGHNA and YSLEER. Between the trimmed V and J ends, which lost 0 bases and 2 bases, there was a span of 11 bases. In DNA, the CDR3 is TGCGCCAGCAGCCAAGATCCGGGACGGGGCAATCAGCCCCAGCATTTT. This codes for CASSQDPGRGNQPQHF.

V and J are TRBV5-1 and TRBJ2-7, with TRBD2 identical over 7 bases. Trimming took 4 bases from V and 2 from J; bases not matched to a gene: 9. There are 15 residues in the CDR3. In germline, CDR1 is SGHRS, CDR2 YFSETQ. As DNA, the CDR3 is TGCGCCAGCAGCGACCCGGGGGGTGTGACCTACGAGCAGTACTTC. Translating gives CASSDPGGVTYEQYF.

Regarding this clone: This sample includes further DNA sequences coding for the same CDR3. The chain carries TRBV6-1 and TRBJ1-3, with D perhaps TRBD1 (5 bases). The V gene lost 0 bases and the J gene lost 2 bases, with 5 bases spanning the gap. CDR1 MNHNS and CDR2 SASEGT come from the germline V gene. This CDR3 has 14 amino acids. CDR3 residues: CASSEAGAGNTIYF. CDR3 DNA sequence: TGTGCCAGCAGTGAAGCAGGGGCTGGAAACACCATATATTTT.

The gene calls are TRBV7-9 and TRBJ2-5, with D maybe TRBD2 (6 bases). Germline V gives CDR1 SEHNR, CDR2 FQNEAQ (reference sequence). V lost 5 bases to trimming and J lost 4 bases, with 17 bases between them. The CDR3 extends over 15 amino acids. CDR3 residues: CASSRTRGTGETQYF. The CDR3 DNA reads TGTGCCAGCAGCCGAACCCGCGGGACGGGAGAGACCCAGTACTTC. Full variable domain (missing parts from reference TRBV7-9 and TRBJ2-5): DTGVSQNPRHKITKRGQNVTFRCDPISEHNRLYWYRQTLGQGPEFLTYFQNEAQLEKSRLLSDRFSAERPKGSFSTLEIQRTEQGDSAMYLCASSRTRGTGETQYFGPGTRLLVL.

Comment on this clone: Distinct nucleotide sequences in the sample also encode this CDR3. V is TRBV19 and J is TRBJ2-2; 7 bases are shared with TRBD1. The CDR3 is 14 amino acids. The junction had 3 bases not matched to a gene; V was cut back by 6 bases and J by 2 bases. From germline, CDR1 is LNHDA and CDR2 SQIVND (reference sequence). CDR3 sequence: CASSRDRNTGELFF. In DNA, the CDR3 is TGTGCCAGTAGCCGGGACAGAAACACCGGGGAGCTGTTTTTT.